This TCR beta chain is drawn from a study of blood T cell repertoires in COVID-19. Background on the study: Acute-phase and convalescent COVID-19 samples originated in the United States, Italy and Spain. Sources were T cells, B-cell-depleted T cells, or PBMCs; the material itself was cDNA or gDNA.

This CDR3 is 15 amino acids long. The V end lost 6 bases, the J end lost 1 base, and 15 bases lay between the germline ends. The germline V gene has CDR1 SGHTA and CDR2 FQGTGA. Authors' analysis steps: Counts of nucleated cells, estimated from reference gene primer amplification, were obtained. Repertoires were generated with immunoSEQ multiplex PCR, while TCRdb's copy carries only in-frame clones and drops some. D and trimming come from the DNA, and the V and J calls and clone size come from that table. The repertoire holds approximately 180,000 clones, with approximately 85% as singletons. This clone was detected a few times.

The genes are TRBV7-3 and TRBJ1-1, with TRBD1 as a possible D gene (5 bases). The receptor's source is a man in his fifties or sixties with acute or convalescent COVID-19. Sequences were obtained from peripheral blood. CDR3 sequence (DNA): TGTGCCAGCAGTCCTACAGGATTGAGGAACACTGAAGCTTTCTTT. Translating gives CASSPTGLRNTEAFF. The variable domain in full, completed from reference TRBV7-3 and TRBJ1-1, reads GAGVSQTPSNKVTEKGKYVELRCDPISGHTALYWYRQSLGQGPEFLIYFQGTGAADDSGLPNDRFFAVRPEGSVSTLKIQRTERGDSAVYLCASSPTGLRNTEAFFGQGTRLTVV.